This TCR beta chain was captured by sequencing in a study of blood T cell repertoires in COVID-19. Original analysis: Scientists estimated how many nucleated cells there were by amplifying reference gene primers. Assay: immunoSEQ multiplex PCR; the TCRdb copy retains only in-frame clones and omits some. V and J calls and clone size are given by that table; D and trimming were obtained from the DNA. This sample has about 36,000 clones, with approximately 80% found just once. The CDR3 consists of 15 residues. The trim removed 4 bases at V and 0 bases at J, leaving 5 bases unmatched. CDR1 MNHNY and CDR2 SVGAGI come from the germline V gene (reference sequence).

V and J are TRBV6-6 and TRBJ1-2, with TRBD1 identical over 7 bases. The specimen sequenced was peripheral blood. The TCR was taken from a human donor in a cohort sampled during active COVID-19. CDR3 in DNA: TGTGCCAGCAGTTCCGGGACAGCAGCTAACTATGGCTACACCTTC. It codes for CASSSGTAANYGYTF.